The 15 T cell receptor beta chains reported below all come from one sample, sequenced in a study of OX40 agonist ivuxolimab in advanced cancers. The protocol used for the library was the immunoSEQ multiplex PCR assay. The immuneACCESS repertoire file appears here via TCRdb, limited to in-frame rearrangements. These files lack a portion of the clones; in checked studies, under half of the deficit traces to unresolved V genes, and the cause of the others is not known. In all, the sample holds roughly 86,000 clones, and 80% to 90% of those were seen once. The ten largest clones capture 1.5% to 2% of the sample. The specimen comprised CD4+ or CD8+ T cells sorted from blood, sampled in a trial of the OX40 agonist ivuxolimab. The receptors were sampled from an adult with an advanced solid tumor such as melanoma, head and neck, liver or kidney cancer.

J is TRBJ2-5 and V is TRBV5-1; no definite D call. Germline CDR1 and CDR2: SGHRS and YFSETQ. V was trimmed by 1 base and J by 3 bases, leaving 13 bases between them. This CDR3 is built from 15 residues. In nucleotides, the CDR3 is TGCGCCAGCAGCTTGCGAACATCTCAGGAAGAGACCCAGTACTTC. As protein: CASSLRTSQEETQYF.

The J gene is TRBJ2-5, the V gene TRBV4-3, with 13 nucleotides matching TRBD2. CDR3 length equals 16 residues. Germline CDR1 reads LGHNA; CDR2 reads YSLEER. With 3 bases clipped from V and 2 bases from J, the junction kept 3 bases outside the gene matches. CDR3 DNA: TGCGCCAGCAGCCAGGAGGGACTAGCGGGACAAGAGACCCAGTACTTC. Amino acid sequence: CASSQEGLAGQETQYF.

CDR3 protein: CATLRGQGYEQYF. The CDR3 DNA reads TGTGCCACCCTCCGGGGGCAGGGTTACGAGCAGTACTTC. The V and J genes are TRBV7-9 and TRBJ2-7; perhaps D is TRBD1 or TRBD2 (6 bases each). V lost 10 bases and J 4 bases, leaving 17 bases between the germline ends. The CDR3 is made up of 13 amino acids. Germline CDR1 reads SEHNR; CDR2 reads FQNEAQ (reference sequence).

This clone showed up just a few times. V gene TRBV6-5 combines with J gene TRBJ2-7, with D unresolved. The CDR3 has 16 residues. In germline, CDR1 is MNHEY, CDR2 SVGAGI. V gave up 2 bases and J gave up 2 bases, with 16 bases separating them. The CDR3 loop is CASSYGQMSLTYEQYF. CDR3 in DNA: TGTGCCAGCAGTTACGGGCAGATGTCCTTGACCTACGAGCAGTACTTC.

This sequence joins TRBV19 and TRBJ2-2; 7 positions agree with TRBD1. Germline CDR1 and CDR2: LNHDA and SQIVND (reference sequence). CDR3 length: 16 residues. V shed 5 bases and J 1 base; nucleotides not matched to a gene: 7. The CDR3 here is CASSPPRTGNTGELFF. CDR3 in DNA: TGTGCCAGTAGTCCCCCACGGACAGGGAACACCGGGGAGCTGTTTTTT.

The V call is TRBV18, the J call TRBJ1-4, with a tentative D call TRBD1 (5 bases). Trimming removed 3 bases from V and 8 bases from J, with 13 bases in between. Germline loops: CDR1 KGHSH, CDR2 LQKENI. The CDR3 totals 14 residues. The CDR3 spells CASSPAQGWEKLFF. The CDR3 coding sequence is TGTGCCAGCTCACCTGCGCAGGGTTGGGAAAAACTGTTTTTT.

This chain links TRBV27 with TRBJ1-2; 9 bases line up with TRBD1. Per germline, CDR1 MNHEY and CDR2 SMNVEV (reference sequence). Losses at the gene ends were 5 bases for V and 8 bases for J; bases not matched to a gene: 9. This CDR3 spans 14 amino acids. This CDR3 reads CASSRNTGGLGYTF. In DNA, the CDR3 is TGTGCCAGCAGTCGGAATACAGGGGGCCTGGGCTACACCTTC.

The V and J genes are TRBV7-2 and TRBJ1-1, with D unresolved. V was cut by 5 bases and J by 5 bases, with 12 bases left in between. The CDR3 totals 13 residues. Germline V gene lookup returns CDR1 SGHTA and CDR2 FQGNSA. For the CDR3, the DNA is TGTGCCAGCAGCCCCGGTGGAAGGACTGAAGCTTTCTTT. This codes for CASSPGGRTEAFF.

The rearrangement uses TRBV27 and TRBJ2-2, with D perhaps TRBD1 (6 bases). From germline, CDR1 is MNHEY and CDR2 SMNVEV (reference sequence). The CDR3 consists of 14 residues. Trimming pared 6 bases from V and 0 bases from J, leaving 8 bases between. Here the CDR3 reads CASSGTSNTGELFF. In DNA form, the CDR3 reads TGTGCCAGCAGCGGGACATCGAACACCGGGGAGCTGTTTTTT.

This clone has just one count. This chain connects TRBV2 to TRBJ2-7; 7 bases are a match to TRBD2. The CDR3 contains 13 residues. Looked up from germline, CDR1 is SNHLY and CDR2 is FYNNEI. Trimming cost V 8 bases and J 7 bases; bases outside gene matches: 11. The CDR3 region is CASGLVLGREQYF. The CDR3 DNA follows: TGTGCCAGCGGACTAGTTCTGGGTCGAGAGCAGTACTTC. Using reference TRBV2 and TRBJ2-7 for the parts outside the CDR3, the full variable domain is EPEVTQTPSHQVTQMGQEVILRCVPISNHLYFYWYRQILGQKVEFLVSFYNNEISEKSEIFDDQFSVERPDGSNFTLKIRSTKLEDSAMYFCASGLVLGREQYFGPGTRLTVT.

The gene calls are TRBV18 and TRBJ1-1; D remains ambiguous. The CDR3 covers 15 residues. Trimming stripped 1 base from V and 0 bases from J, with 9 bases between. Germline V gene lookup returns CDR1 KGHSH and CDR2 LQKENI. The CDR3 spells CASSPRLQMNTEAFF. CDR3 DNA: TGTGCCAGCTCACCACGGCTACAGATGAACACTGAAGCTTTCTTT.

The chain uses TRBV5-1 and TRBJ2-7; possible D gene TRBD2, 6 bases. The CDR3 is made up of 13 amino acids. V was trimmed by 5 bases and J by 4 bases, leaving 13 bases between them. CDR1 and CDR2 from the germline V gene are SGHRS and YFSETQ. Written as DNA, the CDR3 is TGCGCCAGCAGGGATGCGGGAAATTACGAGCAGTACTTC. Amino acids: CASRDAGNYEQYF.

About this clone: A junction boundary mismatches the germline segment, possibly from a read error. This chain uses TRBV7-2 with TRBJ1-4; 7 bases map to TRBD1. Germline lookup yields CDR1 SGHTA and CDR2 FQGNSA. The CDR3 has 13 amino acids. The CDR3 DNA follows: TGCGCCAGCAGCCCGGACAGGAATGAAAAACTGTTTTTT. Its protein is CASSPDRNEKLFF.

The chain is built from TRBV4-3 and TRBJ2-1; D is possibly TRBD2 (5 bases). The germline CDR1 and CDR2 sequences are LGHNA and YSLEER. This CDR3 contains 15 residues. Trimming left V 5 bases short and J 0 bases short, with 11 bases between. The CDR3, as DNA: TGCGCCAGCAGCTTCAGAGGGCCCTCCTACAATGAGCAGTTCTTC. This translates into CASSFRGPSYNEQFF.

This chain uses TRBV27 with TRBJ2-7; unclear D gene. The germline V and J ends were trimmed by 2 bases and 2 bases, with 13 bases remaining between them. CDR3 size: 15 residues. The germline CDR1 and CDR2 sequences are MNHEY and SMNVEV (reference sequence). As DNA, the CDR3 is TGTGCCAGCAGTTTACGGGCAGGCCCTCCCTACGAGCAGTACTTC. This codes for CASSLRAGPPYEQYF.